Below are 25 T cell receptor beta chains sequenced from a single sample in a study of cytomegalovirus exposure and HLA in healthy donors. PCR primers comprised 60 Vbeta and 13 Jbeta primers. The method was immunoSEQ multiplex PCR; TCRdb's version includes in-frame clones alone and lacks a portion of them. The sample records roughly 100,000 clones, roughly 12% being singletons. The sample was PBMCs. The receptor source for this set is a middle-aged man in good health and CMV-seropositive.

The chain couples TRBV5-1 to TRBJ2-5, with D possibly TRBD1 on 6 matching bases. Germline CDR1 SGHRS, CDR2 YFSETQ. CDR3 length equals 15 residues. Deletions cut 0 bases from V and 5 bases from J, with 14 bases between. CDR3 sequence: CASSLARGIMETQYF. The CDR3 DNA reads as TGCGCCAGCAGCTTGGCAAGGGGGATTATGGAGACCCAGTACTTC. The complete variable domain, with remaining parts taken from reference TRBV5-1 and TRBJ2-5, reads KAGVTQTPRYLIKTRGQQVTLSCSPISGHRSVSWYQQTPGQGLQFLFEYFSETQRNKGNFPGRFSGRQFSNSRSEMNVSTLELGDSALYLCASSLARGIMETQYFGPGTRLLVL.

This clone was seen a few times. The V gene is TRBV7-2, the J gene TRBJ1-3, with D perhaps TRBD1 (5 bases). Per germline, CDR1 SGHTA and CDR2 FQGNSA. The CDR3 spans 16 residues. Deletions cut 2 bases from V and 2 bases from J, with 13 bases between. The chain's CDR3 is CASSLQGGLAGNTIYF. The CDR3 DNA is TGTGCCAGCAGCTTACAGGGAGGCTTGGCTGGAAACACCATATATTTT.

The rearrangement links TRBV19 to TRBJ1-5; 10 nucleotides agree with TRBD1. Germline V gene lookup returns CDR1 LNHDA and CDR2 SQIVND (reference sequence). V dropped 1 base and J dropped 1; count of bases not matched to a gene: 4. This CDR3 region has 17 residues. The CDR3 DNA sequence: TGTGCCAGTAGTATAGTCGGGGGACAGGGGAGCAATCAGCCCCAGCATTTT. It is translated as CASSIVGGQGSNQPQHF.

CDR3 sequence: CASSLAGVVYNEQFF. The CDR3 region has the DNA TGCGCCAGCAGCTTGGCGGGAGTCGTTTACAATGAGCAGTTCTTC. The chain has TRBV5-1 and TRBJ2-1, with D possibly matching TRBD2 (6 bases). This CDR3 spans 15 amino acids. Germline values: CDR1 SGHRS, CDR2 YFSETQ. The V end was cut by 0 bases, the J end by 4 bases, with 11 bases between.

The chain carries TRBV9 and TRBJ1-5; D is uncertain. Germline values: CDR1 SGDLS, CDR2 YYNGEE. The CDR3 spans 15 residues. Trimming removed 0 bases from V and 7 bases from J, with 14 bases in between. The CDR3 DNA sequence: TGTGCCAGCAGCGTAGTGAGCCCCCGGAGACAGCCCCAGCATTTT. Protein: CASSVVSPRRQPQHF.

This clone turned up a few times. This chain connects TRBV5-4 to TRBJ1-2; D may be TRBD1 (5 bases). Looked up from germline, CDR1 is SGHNT and CDR2 is YYREEE (reference sequence). Trimming pared 5 bases from V and 6 bases from J, leaving 14 bases between. CDR3 length: 13 residues. Here the CDR3 DNA reads TGTGCCAGCAGGGCGGGGGAGGGTCATGGCTACACCTTC. This codes for CASRAGEGHGYTF.

This clone is termed medium-sized. Other DNA variants within this sample encode the same CDR3. This chain joins TRBV29-1 and TRBJ1-1; unclear D gene. The germline CDR1 and CDR2 sequences are SQVTM and ANQGSEA. The CDR3 contains 11 residues. The CDR3 spells CSVRRDTEAFF. As DNA, the CDR3 is TGCAGTGTGAGACGGGACACTGAAGCTTTCTTT.

This clone was seen more than once but under ten times. The rearrangement joins TRBV6-4 to TRBJ2-7, with 7 positions matching TRBD2. The CDR3 loop spans 11 amino acids. Trimming at V came to 9 bases and at J to 5 bases, leaving 4 bases not matched to a gene. The germline CDR1 and CDR2 sequences are MRHNA and SNTAGT. The CDR3 nucleotides are TGTGCCAGGTCCCGGGAGGACGAGCAGTACTTC. This encodes CARSREDEQYF.

This chain connects TRBV5-1 to TRBJ2-5; 7 bases are a match to TRBD2. The CDR3 covers 15 residues. CDR1 and CDR2 (germline): SGHRS, YFSETQ. The ends lost 4 bases at V and 7 bases at J; junction bases unmatched: 13. The CDR3 DNA reads TGCGCCAGCAGCACCGGGACTACCGAGGGGTGGACCCAGTACTTC. It encodes CASSTGTTEGWTQYF.

This clone was detected a few times. This chain links TRBV9 with TRBJ2-1, with a weak D call TRBD2 (5 bases). From germline, CDR1 is SGDLS and CDR2 YYNGEE. This CDR3 has 13 residues. Trimming stripped 4 bases from V and 9 bases from J, with 14 bases between. In DNA, the CDR3 is TGTGCCAGCAGCCCTAGCCCCTTGGGTGAGCAGTTCTTC. Translation: CASSPSPLGEQFF.

This clone came up a few times. The chain is built from TRBV28 and TRBJ2-7; D uncertain. The germline gives CDR1 MDHEN, CDR2 SYDVKM. The CDR3 loop spans 12 amino acids. V shed 11 bases and J shed 6 bases, with 17 bases lying between them. In DNA, the CDR3 is TGTGCCTCCACGTCTGGCGGCCTCGAGCAGTACTTC. Amino acid sequence: CASTSGGLEQYF.

This sequence joins TRBV5-4 and TRBJ2-1; D might be TRBD2 (5 bases). Germline V gene data show CDR1 as SGHNT and CDR2 as YYREEE (reference sequence). V shed 0 bases and J shed 3 bases, with 13 bases lying between them. This CDR3 comprises 16 residues. CDR3 loop: CASSLDGKTRYNEQFF. CDR3 bases: TGTGCCAGCAGCTTGGACGGGAAGACCCGCTACAATGAGCAGTTCTTC.

This clone was counted a few times. The chain recombines TRBV19 with TRBJ2-4, with 10 nucleotides matching TRBD1. CDR3 length equals 16 residues. J lost 2 bases, V lost 5 bases, and 6 bases had no gene match. CDR1 is LNHDA and CDR2 is SQIVND in the germline V gene (reference sequence). The CDR3, as DNA: TGTGCCAGTAGTCCCGGGACAGGGGCGTCCAAAAACATTCAGTACTTC. Amino acids: CASSPGTGASKNIQYF.

This clone was counted between two and nine times. V is TRBV5-1 and J is TRBJ1-3; D unclear. V was clipped by 0 bases and J by 1 base, with 11 bases between them. Germline V gives CDR1 SGHRS, CDR2 YFSETQ. The CDR3 totals 16 residues. The CDR3 DNA reads as TGCGCCAGCAGCTTGGCCCCGGGAATTTCTGGAAACACCATATATTTT. It translates to CASSLAPGISGNTIYF.

This clone occurred a few times. V is TRBV7-2 and J is TRBJ1-1; the D is unclear. The CDR3 runs 15 residues. Germline CDR1 reads SGHTA; CDR2 reads FQGNSA. The germline V and J ends were trimmed by 1 base and 0 bases, with 9 bases remaining between them. The CDR3 sequence: CASSLGAGLNTEAFF. The CDR3 DNA is TGTGCCAGCAGCTTAGGTGCAGGATTGAACACTGAAGCTTTCTTT.

This clone was seen a handful of times. V usage is TRBV4-1 and J usage is TRBJ2-3; D perhaps matches TRBD1 (6 bases). The germline V and J ends were trimmed by 3 bases and 1 base, with 8 bases remaining between them. The germline gives CDR1 MGHRA, CDR2 YSYEKL. This CDR3 is built from 14 residues. The DNA for the CDR3 is TGCGCCAGCAGCCATCCAGGGGGCACAGATACGCAGTATTTT. Protein: CASSHPGGTDTQYF.

This clone was observed a few times. The chain recombines TRBV7-6 with TRBJ1-5; 7 nucleotides agree with TRBD1. J lost 4 bases, V lost 5 bases, and 8 bases had no gene match. The CDR3 sequence is 15 residues long. Germline V gene sequence: CDR1 SGHVS, CDR2 FNYEAQ. The CDR3 loop reads CASSQTTGLNQPQHF. In DNA, the CDR3 is TGTGCCAGCAGCCAGACGACAGGGCTAAATCAGCCCCAGCATTTT. Based on the CDR3 plus reference TRBV7-6 and TRBJ1-5, the full variable domain is GAGVSQSPRYKVTKRGQDVALRCDPISGHVSLYWYRQALGQGPEFLTYFNYEAQQDKSGLPNDRFSAERPEGSISTLTIQRTEQRDSAMYRCASSQTTGLNQPQHFGDGTRLSIL.

The chain carries TRBV4-2 and TRBJ2-3; 11 bases map to TRBD2. Germline trimming cut 0 bases from V and 3 bases from J; bases unmatched to any gene: 5. This CDR3 contains 17 residues. Germline loops: CDR1 LGHNA, CDR2 YNFKEQ. In DNA, the CDR3 is TGTGCCAGCAGCCAAGATCGGATAGCGGGAGGGACAGATACGCAGTATTTT. Translation gives CASSQDRIAGGTDTQYF.

This clone was seen a handful of times. The chain has TRBV4-3 and TRBJ1-2; D call uncertain. The CDR3 spans 15 residues. V shed 0 bases and J shed 5 bases, with 13 bases lying between them. Per the germline V gene, CDR1 is LGHNA and CDR2 is YSLEER. The CDR3 loop reads CASSQERWETYGYTF. Here the CDR3 DNA reads TGCGCCAGCAGCCAAGAGAGGTGGGAGACTTATGGCTACACCTTC.

This clone appeared a few times. The chain links TRBV10-2 to TRBJ2-5; the D is unclear. Trimming shortened V by 0 bases and J by 5 bases, and 13 bases separated the two germline ends. The CDR3 consists of 15 residues. The V gene's germline CDR1 is WSHSY and CDR2 SAAADI. The CDR3 nucleotides are TGCGCCAGCAGTGAGTCGCCTCCAGGTCGGGAGACCCAGTACTTC. Translated, it gives CASSESPPGRETQYF.

This clone was counted a few times. This chain connects TRBV5-1 to TRBJ2-1, with D possibly being TRBD2 (6 bases). This CDR3 comprises 14 residues. V was pared by 0 bases and J by 10 bases, with 14 bases between. Germline V lookup: CDR1 SGHRS, CDR2 YFSETQ. The CDR3 nucleotides are TGCGCCAGCAGCTTGGGGGCGGGATCAGGGGAGCAGTTCTTC. It yields the protein CASSLGAGSGEQFF.

This clone came up a few times. J is TRBJ1-1 and V is TRBV11-3, with 8 bases lining up with TRBD1. Looked up from germline, CDR1 is SGHNT and CDR2 is YENEEA. The CDR3 is 14 residues long. The J segment lost 4 bases and the V segment lost 5 bases, leaving 6 bases of the junction unmatched. The CDR3 is CASSPQGAGTEAFF. The DNA of the CDR3 is TGTGCCAGCAGCCCCCAGGGGGCTGGCACTGAAGCTTTCTTT.

This clone has a handful of counts. The chain has TRBV9 and TRBJ2-6, with a weak D call TRBD2 (5 bases). V was clipped by 2 bases and J by 1 base, with 7 bases between them. Per germline, CDR1 SGDLS and CDR2 YYNGEE. There are 15 residues in the CDR3. DNA of the CDR3: TGTGCCAGCAGCGTGGGAGCATCTGGGGCCAACGTCCTGACTTTC. It codes for CASSVGASGANVLTF.

This clone was recorded a few times. The rearrangement joins TRBV11-3 to TRBJ2-2, with D unclear. V dropped 6 bases and J dropped 0 bases, with 5 bases sitting between them. This CDR3 region has 13 residues. Germline V lookup: CDR1 SGHNT, CDR2 YENEEA. The CDR3 bases are TGTGCCAGCAGATCTCCGAACACCGGGGAGCTGTTTTTT. This codes for CASRSPNTGELFF.

In its sample, this clone was seen a few times. This rearrangement joins TRBV27 to TRBJ2-6, with 8 bases fitting TRBD1. CDR3 length equals 17 residues. The ends lost 5 bases at V and 2 bases at J; junction bases unmatched: 8. Looked up from germline, CDR1 is MNHEY and CDR2 is SMNVEV (reference sequence). The CDR3 spells CASSPLDRGPGANVLTF. The DNA of the CDR3 is TGTGCCAGCAGTCCCTTAGACAGGGGACCTGGGGCCAACGTCCTGACTTTC.